This TCR beta chain was identified in a study of graft-versus-host responses after intestinal transplantation (dated by TCRdb to about 2021). As for the study more broadly: Multivisceral, liver-intestinal, or isolated intestinal transplants were received by the recipients. Every recipient was given anti-thymocyte globulin induction, followed by roughly 3 years of maintenance tacrolimus and steroids. After intestinal transplantation, graft-versus-host and host-versus-graft alloreactive T cell clones in the graft, circulation and bone marrow were tracked using bulk TCR-beta CDR3 sequencing. Alloreactive clones were identified by sequencing pre-transplant mixed lymphocyte reaction products and comparing them with unstimulated pre-transplant donor and recipient T cells. Of the approximately 25 intestinal transplant recipients enrolled in the cohort, one of whom was a retransplant, a few patients without pretransplant specimens were excluded. Donor T cell macrochimerism was defined as a peak of at least 4% donor T cells among recipient peripheral blood mononuclear cells. Rather than being sequenced by the commercial service, samples from a few later patients were sequenced in-house on an Illumina MiSeq and processed with MiXCR. General conclusions and limits of the study: In the allografts of patients with donor T cell macrochimerism, GvH to HvG T cell clonal ratios were high. The relatively low number and heterogeneity of intestinal transplant patients limited the conclusions. GvH clones were detected in recipient bone marrow, and some of these GvH clones were observed earlier in ileal mucosa or blood, consistent with an intestinal mucosal origin. Early after transplant, peak levels of circulating GvH clones were associated with declines in HvG clones.

The sample's time point label, decoded: cells obtained before transplantation from donor or recipient. In the mixed lymphocyte reactions, some 200,000 CFSE-labeled pre-transplant responders were plated with some 200,000 irradiated violet-dye-labeled stimulators and cultured for approximately 6 days. Proliferating CD3+CD4+CFSE-low and CD3+CD8+CFSE-low responder cells were FACS-sorted on a BD Influx sorter after the mixed lymphocyte reaction. Taken from cysteine to phenylalanine, the CDR3 has 11 residues. Only CDR3 DNA is held: 33 bases, read in frame from base 1. Trimming at the junction amounts to 3 bases on V and 4 bases on J, and the germline ends lie 4 bases apart. According to the germline V gene, CDR1 reads SGHTA and CDR2 reads FQGNSA. In the case of this clone: Qualities for individual bases were not recorded, and no much larger clone is one base off.

Library method: the immunoSEQ multiplex PCR assay. For most patients, genomic DNA was isolated with the Qiagen DNeasy Blood and Tissue Kit and sent frozen to Adaptive Biotechnologies for TCR sequencing. For most patients, genomic DNA was subjected to high-throughput TCR-beta CDR3 sequencing by Adaptive Biotechnologies. The authors' analysis ran thus. TCR sequencing data were retrieved from Adaptive's ImmunoSEQ software for 18 patients, whereas three other patients were processed with MiXCR and VDJtools. To correct CD4 versus CD8 sorting errors, sequences present in both subsets at a frequency ratio below 5:1 were removed. CDR3 nucleotide sequences shared between donor and recipient were removed because their origin could not be assigned. To be classed as alloreactive, a clone needed at least 2-fold expansion over unstimulated cells and a minimum CFSE-low frequency of 0.002% (template counts) or 0.001% (read counts). Clones were considered mappable if detected in sequenced pre-transplant spleen, lymph node, or MLR CFSE-low populations of the donor or recipient. Cumulative frequency of alloreactive clones was calculated as a percentage of all sequences weighted by copy number. TCRdb took over this immuneACCESS table, retaining in-frame rearrangements with V and J assigned. Such tables are incomplete; in checked studies, under half of the missing clones stem from an unresolved V gene, and the remainder is unexplained. The V and J calls and the clone size are those of that table, but D and trimming were determined from the DNA. The sample records nearly 25,000 clones, under 45% of which are singletons. Together, the top ten hold 0.66% of the sample.

Sample: alloreactive CD4+ T cells from a mixed lymphocyte reaction culture, taken before intestinal transplant. The cell subset or site label, read with the paper, signifies: CFSE-low proliferating T cells sorted from roughly 6-day pre-transplant mixed lymphocyte reaction (GvH or HvG direction). The chain uses TRBV7-2 and TRBJ2-7; no D gene is confidently identified. The source is a human patient who received an intestinal transplant. The sequenced DNA: TGTGCCAGCAGCTTCCGGTACGAGCAGTACTTC. It specifies CASSFRYEQYF.